This TCR beta chain was sequenced for a study of molecular identifiers for immune sequencing clone quantification. TCRdb recomputed calls from the PCR reads with MiXCR, one row per CDR3 protein. The sample includes just over 35,000 distinct CDR3 sequences, less than 20% of them seen just once. J was trimmed by 0 bases and V by 5 bases; bases with no gene match: 2. Germline V gene data show CDR1 as DFQATT and CDR2 as SNEGSKA (reference sequence). The CDR3 sequence is 14 residues long. This clonotype has at least ten counts. The clonotype comes from a human donor in good health. Some libraries in this study had Jurkat cell RNA spiked in. The genes are TRBV20-1 and TRBJ2-3, with TRBD2 matching 10 bases. Material: naive CD8+ T cells from blood, with Jurkat cell RNA spiked in. Sample subset: FACS-sorted CD8+CD4-CCR7+CD45RA+ naive T cells. The DNA of the CDR3 is TGCAGTGCTGGACTAGCGGACAGCACAGATACGCAGTATTTT. Amino acid sequence: CSAGLADSTDTQYF.